The 32 T cell receptor beta chains in this list originate from one sample, sequenced in a study of blood T cell repertoires in COVID-19. The table came from immunoSEQ multiplex PCR; TCRdb's copy has only in-frame clones and leaves some out. This sample carries 270,000 or so clones, approximately 80% of them seen once, and the ten largest clones take 8.6%. Sequencing was carried out using peripheral blood. The receptors were gathered from a human donor in a cohort sampled during active COVID-19.

The chain links TRBV4-3 to TRBJ2-1; 7 bases fit TRBD2. The ends lost 4 bases at V and 2 bases at J; junction bases unmatched: 11. This CDR3 region has 17 residues. Germline assignment: CDR1 LGHNA and CDR2 YSLEER. Here the CDR3 reads CASSPQVPGGPYNEQFF. Written as DNA, the CDR3 is TGCGCCAGCAGCCCGCAAGTCCCGGGGGGACCCTACAATGAGCAGTTCTTC.

The chain couples TRBV6-1 to TRBJ1-5, with 7 bases lining up with TRBD1. V shed 2 bases, J shed 6 bases, and the junction held 10 bases outside the gene matches. There are 16 residues in the CDR3. CDR1 is MNHNS, CDR2 SASEGT, per germline. Here the CDR3 DNA reads TGTGCCAGCAGTGAAAAGGGGGCAGGTTACGGTCAGCCCCAGCATTTT. Translated: CASSEKGAGYGQPQHF.

This chain joins TRBV13 and TRBJ2-1; TRBD1 agrees at 9 bases. The V gene end was trimmed by 5 bases and the J gene end by 7 bases; junction bases not matched to a gene: 3. The length of the CDR3 is 13 residues. Germline V gives CDR1 PRHDT, CDR2 FYEKMQ (reference sequence). The CDR3 coding sequence is TGTGCCAGCAGCCGTGGGACAGGGAATGAGCAGTTCTTC. This encodes CASSRGTGNEQFF.

V and J are TRBV19 and TRBJ1-1; D is perhaps TRBD1 (5 bases). The V end was cut by 8 bases, the J end by 4 bases, with 17 bases between. CDR3 length equals 14 residues. The germline CDR1 and CDR2 sequences are LNHDA and SQIVND (reference sequence). The CDR3, as DNA: TGTGCCAGTTACCCCCAGGGCTCGGTCACTGAAGCTTTCTTT. It specifies CASYPQGSVTEAFF.

Only one count was recorded for this clone. The rearrangement links TRBV5-1 to TRBJ2-7, with 8 bases identical to TRBD1. V trimming: 4 bases; J trimming: 5 bases; junction bases outside the gene matches: 8. The CDR3 has 14 residues. The germline V gene has CDR1 SGHRS and CDR2 YFSETQ. This chain's CDR3 is CASSPRTGSHEQYF. For the CDR3, the DNA is TGCGCCAGCAGCCCTCGGACAGGGTCCCACGAGCAGTACTTC.

The chain uses TRBV19 and TRBJ1-5, with 8 bases fitting TRBD1. The length of the CDR3 is 14 residues. J gave up 3 bases and V 10 bases, and 8 bases lay outside the gene matches. Looked up from germline, CDR1 is LNHDA and CDR2 is SQIVND (reference sequence). The CDR3 nucleotides read TGTGCCACGAACAGGGGGGGCAACAATCAGCCCCAGCATTTT. It codes for CATNRGGNNQPQHF.

This clone was recorded only once. This rearrangement joins TRBV27 to TRBJ1-1; D is perhaps TRBD1 (6 bases). The CDR3 contains 13 residues. V shed 5 bases and J shed 5 bases, with 12 bases lying between them. Germline V gives CDR1 MNHEY, CDR2 SMNVEV (reference sequence). The CDR3 loop reads CASSQQGRTEAFF. In DNA, the CDR3 is TGTGCCAGCAGTCAACAGGGTAGGACTGAAGCTTTCTTT.

The CDR3 nucleotides read TGTGCCAGCAGTCCCAATTCCAGGGTGAGGTCACCCCTCCACTTT. It is translated as CASSPNSRVRSPLHF. The chain employs TRBV6-2 or TRBV6-3 and TRBJ1-6; D perhaps matches TRBD1 (5 bases). The V gene lost 5 bases and the J gene lost 10 bases, with 18 bases spanning the gap. The germline V gene encodes CDR1 MNHEY and CDR2 SVGEGT. The CDR3 is 15 amino acids.

The chain recombines TRBV7-8 with TRBJ2-7; D is unresolved. The CDR3 spans 14 residues. V shed 0 bases and J shed 2 bases, with 8 bases lying between them. CDR1 is SGHVS, CDR2 FQNEAQ, per germline. The DNA of the CDR3 is TGTGCCAGCAGCTTAGCTGAGATCCCCTACGAGCAGTACTTC. Protein sequence: CASSLAEIPYEQYF.

This chain joins TRBV6-4 and TRBJ1-2; no clear D gene. The germline gives CDR1 MRHNA, CDR2 SNTAGT. The CDR3 is 13 residues long. V lost 0 bases, J lost 6 bases, and 8 bases lay in between. The CDR3 coding sequence is TGTGCCAGCAGTGACTCCCGGGAACATGGCTACACCTTC. The encoded protein is CASSDSREHGYTF.

This clone was picked up one time. The chain uses TRBV4-2 and TRBJ2-1, with 12 positions matching TRBD2. Germline CDR1 and CDR2: LGHNA and YNFKEQ. This CDR3 is 17 amino acids long. The V and J ends lost 3 bases and 4 bases, in that order; junction bases with no gene match: 7. The DNA of the CDR3 is TGTGCCAGCAGCCATTCGACTAGCGGGAGCCAATACAATGAGCAGTTCTTC. Protein sequence: CASSHSTSGSQYNEQFF.

V and J are TRBV2 and TRBJ2-7; the D gene is possibly TRBD1 (6 bases). This CDR3 has 13 amino acids. V was clipped by 6 bases and J by 0 bases, with 9 bases between them. The V gene's germline CDR1 is SNHLY and CDR2 FYNNEI. This CDR3 reads CASRRQVSYEQYF. CDR3 nucleotide sequence: TGTGCCAGCAGGCGACAGGTCTCCTACGAGCAGTACTTC.

The chain uses TRBV5-5 and TRBJ1-3; 10 nucleotides agree with TRBD1. The CDR3 contains 15 residues. J lost 2 bases, V lost 4 bases, and 3 bases had no gene match. From germline, CDR1 is SGHKS and CDR2 YYEKEE (reference sequence). CDR3 sequence: CASSTGQGAGNTIYF. The CDR3 DNA follows: TGTGCCAGCAGCACCGGACAGGGGGCTGGAAACACCATATATTTT.

This chain joins TRBV28 and TRBJ1-2; D uncertain. V was pared by 8 bases and J by 3 bases, with 7 bases between. Germline V gene sequence: CDR1 MDHEN, CDR2 SYDVKM. CDR3 length equals 11 residues. CDR3 bases: TGTGCCAGCGGAGAATACTATGGCTACACCTTC. Translated: CASGEYYGYTF.

The V gene is TRBV5-1, the J gene TRBJ1-4; 7 positions match TRBD1. The germline gives CDR1 SGHRS, CDR2 YFSETQ. CDR3 size: 15 residues. V was pared by 4 bases and J by 6 bases, with 9 bases of the junction left unmatched. CDR3 protein: CASSDPVTGDEKLFF. The CDR3 DNA reads as TGCGCCAGCAGCGACCCGGTCACAGGGGATGAAAAACTGTTTTTT.

The chain employs TRBV15 and TRBJ2-7; tentative D call: TRBD2 (6 bases). Per germline, CDR1 LNHNV and CDR2 YYDKDF (reference sequence). There are 17 residues in the CDR3. V was pared by 0 bases and J by 7 bases, with 22 bases between. The CDR3 loop is CATSRDRGTASRGEQYF. The CDR3 DNA is TGTGCCACCAGCAGAGATCGGGGGACGGCCTCTCGGGGGGAGCAGTACTTC.

This chain joins TRBV27 and TRBJ2-7; 8 positions agree with TRBD2. After removal of 3 bases from V and 2 bases from J, the junction contained 6 bases not matched to a gene. Germline V gene sequence: CDR1 MNHEY, CDR2 SMNVEV (reference sequence). CDR3 size: 15 residues. CDR3 sequence (DNA): TGTGCCAGCAGTTTTAGCGGGGAAGGAACCTACGAGCAGTACTTC. Amino acid sequence: CASSFSGEGTYEQYF.

The chain carries TRBV2 and TRBJ2-1; D unresolved. From germline, CDR1 is SNHLY and CDR2 FYNNEI. V lost 5 bases to trimming and J lost 0 bases, with 11 bases between them. The CDR3 is 15 amino acids. CDR3 in DNA: TGTGCCAGCAGTAGCACTACCGGCTCCTACAATGAGCAGTTCTTC. It is translated as CASSSTTGSYNEQFF.

The chain carries TRBV18 and TRBJ2-1, with D tentatively TRBD1 (6 bases). Germline V gene data show CDR1 as KGHSH and CDR2 as LQKENI. Trimming left V 2 bases short and J 0 bases short, with 8 bases between. This CDR3 comprises 15 residues. The CDR3 loop reads CASSPTGSSYNEQFF. Written as DNA, the CDR3 is TGTGCCAGCTCACCAACAGGGAGCTCCTACAATGAGCAGTTCTTC.

J is TRBJ2-3 and V is TRBV19; 13 positions agree with TRBD2. CDR1 and CDR2 (germline): LNHDA, SQIVND (reference sequence). V shed 6 bases and J 4 bases; nucleotides not matched to a gene: 4. The CDR3 runs to 15 residues. The CDR3 loop is CASSQLAGGADTQYF. CDR3 DNA sequence: TGTGCCAGTAGCCAACTAGCGGGGGGGGCAGATACGCAGTATTTT.

This clone has ten or more counts. In DNA, the CDR3 is TGTGCCAGCAGGGAGACTAGTAACGAGCAGTACTTC. It codes for CASRETSNEQYF. This chain joins TRBV2 and TRBJ2-7, with a weak D call TRBD2 (6 bases). The CDR3 consists of 12 residues. V dropped 6 bases and J dropped 5 bases, with 11 bases sitting between them. Germline V gene data show CDR1 as SNHLY and CDR2 as FYNNEI.

The V gene is TRBV12-5, the J gene TRBJ1-5; 7 bases map to TRBD1. CDR3 length equals 13 residues. Germline CDR1 and CDR2: LGHNT and FRNRAP. J was trimmed by 3 bases and V by 6 bases; bases with no gene match: 2. CDR3 residues: CASGDRPNQPQHF. CDR3 nucleotide sequence: TGTGCTAGTGGGGACAGGCCCAATCAGCCCCAGCATTTT.

As concerns this clone: Other DNA sequences in this sample translate to the same CDR3. The V call is TRBV4-1, the J call TRBJ2-7; 7 bases line up with TRBD1. This CDR3 is 15 amino acids long. CDR1 and CDR2 from the germline V gene are MGHRA and YSYEKL. V shed 1 base and J 1 base; nucleotides not matched to a gene: 4. CDR3 loop: CASSQAEGQSYEQYF. The CDR3 DNA reads TGCGCCAGCAGCCAAGCCGAGGGACAGTCCTACGAGCAGTACTTC.

This clone was found once. This rearrangement joins TRBV6-2 or TRBV6-3 to TRBJ1-5; weak D call: TRBD1 (6 bases). Germline V CDR1 and CDR2: MNHEY, SVGEGT. The CDR3 runs 14 residues. Trimming removed 5 bases from V and 3 bases from J, with 11 bases in between. CDR3 sequence (DNA): TGTGCCAGCAGTGCCCCAGGGGCCAATCAGCCCCAGCATTTT. Protein product: CASSAPGANQPQHF.

The chain has TRBV28 and TRBJ1-5; D remains unclear. This CDR3 has 18 residues. Per germline, CDR1 MDHEN and CDR2 SYDVKM. V lost 5 bases and J 3 bases, leaving 23 bases between the germline ends. CDR3 DNA sequence: TGTGCCAGCAGTAACTTAGGAGGACGGGTGGGCATCAATCAGCCCCAGCATTTT. The encoded protein is CASSNLGGRVGINQPQHF.

This clone was seen more than once but under ten times. The V gene is TRBV27, the J gene TRBJ1-5; 8 nucleotides agree with TRBD1. The CDR3 length is 13 residues. Per the germline V gene, CDR1 is MNHEY and CDR2 is SMNVEV (reference sequence). V lost 6 bases to trimming and J lost 6 bases; unmatched junction nucleotides: 4. The CDR3, as DNA: TGTGCCAGCAGCTTACAGGGGGGTCAGCCCCAGCATTTT. Residues: CASSLQGGQPQHF.

The chain uses TRBV3-1 (or the pseudogene TRBV3-2) and TRBJ2-7; maybe TRBD2 (5 bases). Germline assignment: CDR1 LGHDT and CDR2 YNNKEL (reference sequence). This CDR3 has 13 amino acids. Trimming removed 3 bases at V and 5 bases at J, with 11 bases between. The CDR3 is CASSQRAQDEQYF. For the CDR3, the DNA is TGTGCCAGCAGCCAGCGGGCCCAGGACGAGCAGTACTTC.

V usage is TRBV7-2 and J usage is TRBJ2-5, with TRBD1 matching 9 bases. Trimming at V came to 0 bases and at J to 5 bases, leaving 7 bases not matched to a gene. The CDR3 loop spans 16 amino acids. The V gene's germline CDR1 is SGHTA and CDR2 FQGNSA. CDR3 sequence (DNA): TGTGCCAGCAGCTTAGCGGGTGGGACAGGGATGGAGACCCAGTACTTC. Amino acid sequence: CASSLAGGTGMETQYF.

V and J are TRBV28 and TRBJ1-5; 7 bases are shared with TRBD1. Germline V gene sequence: CDR1 MDHEN, CDR2 SYDVKM. This CDR3 has 15 amino acids. J was trimmed by 0 bases and V by 8 bases; bases with no gene match: 7. This CDR3 reads CASAPGGISNQPQHF. In nucleotides, the CDR3 is TGTGCCAGCGCCCCAGGGGGGATTAGCAATCAGCCCCAGCATTTT.

The J gene is TRBJ1-4, the V gene TRBV12-1; the table's D call TRBD1 went unverified against the DNA. TRBV12-1 is described as a pseudogene. CDR3 length: 16 residues. The CDR3 nucleotides are TGTGCCAGCAGCGATGAACGGACAGGGAAGTCGGAAAAACTGTTTTTT. This encodes CASSDERTGKSEKLFF.

This chain connects TRBV7-9 to TRBJ2-3, with D perhaps TRBD1 (5 bases). Trimming took 8 bases from V and 5 from J, leaving 17 bases between them. The CDR3 has 14 residues. Germline CDR1 and CDR2: SEHNR and FQNEAQ (reference sequence). CDR3 DNA: TGTGCCAGCCGTGGGGCCTCGGTTATAGATACGCAGTATTTT. Residues: CASRGASVIDTQYF.

This clone was seen more than once but under ten times. The rearrangement joins TRBV19 to TRBJ1-5; 11 bases align to TRBD1. The germline gives CDR1 LNHDA, CDR2 SQIVND (reference sequence). CDR3 size: 14 residues. Trimming cost V 8 bases and J 2 bases; bases outside gene matches: 2. CDR3 protein: CASGDRGGNQPQHF. CDR3 nucleotide sequence: TGTGCCAGTGGGGACAGGGGGGGCAATCAGCCCCAGCATTTT.